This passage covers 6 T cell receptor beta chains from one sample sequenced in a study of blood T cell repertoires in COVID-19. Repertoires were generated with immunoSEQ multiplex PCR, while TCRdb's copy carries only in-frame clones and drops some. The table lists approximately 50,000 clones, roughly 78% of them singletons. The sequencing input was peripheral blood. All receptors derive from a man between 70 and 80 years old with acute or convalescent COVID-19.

CDR3 sequence (DNA): TGCGCCAGCAGCTTGGCCCCTAGCGGAGGCCCCAATGAGCAGTTCTTC. Protein product: CASSLAPSGGPNEQFF. The V and J genes are TRBV5-1 and TRBJ2-1, with 7 bases fitting TRBD2. After removal of 0 bases from V and 6 bases from J, the junction contained 9 bases not matched to a gene. Germline values: CDR1 SGHRS, CDR2 YFSETQ. The CDR3 has 16 amino acids.

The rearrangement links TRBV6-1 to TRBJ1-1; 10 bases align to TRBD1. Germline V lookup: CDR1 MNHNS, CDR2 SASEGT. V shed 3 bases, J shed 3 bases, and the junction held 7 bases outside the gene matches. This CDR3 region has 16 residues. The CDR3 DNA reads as TGTGCCAGCAGTGACCCTGACAGGGGGCGTGACACTGAAGCTTTCTTT. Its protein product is CASSDPDRGRDTEAFF.

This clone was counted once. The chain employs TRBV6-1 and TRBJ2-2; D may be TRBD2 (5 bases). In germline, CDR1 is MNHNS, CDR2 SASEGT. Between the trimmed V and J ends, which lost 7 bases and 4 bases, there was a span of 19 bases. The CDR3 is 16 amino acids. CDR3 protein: CASNDLAMSGTGELFF. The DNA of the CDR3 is TGTGCCAGCAATGACTTAGCGATGTCAGGCACCGGGGAGCTGTTTTTT.

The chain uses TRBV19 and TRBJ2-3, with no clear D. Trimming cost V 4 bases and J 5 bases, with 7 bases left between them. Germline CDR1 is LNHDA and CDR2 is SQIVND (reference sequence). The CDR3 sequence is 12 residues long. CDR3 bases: TGTGCCAGTAGTAAATATAAAGATACGCAGTATTTT. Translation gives CASSKYKDTQYF.

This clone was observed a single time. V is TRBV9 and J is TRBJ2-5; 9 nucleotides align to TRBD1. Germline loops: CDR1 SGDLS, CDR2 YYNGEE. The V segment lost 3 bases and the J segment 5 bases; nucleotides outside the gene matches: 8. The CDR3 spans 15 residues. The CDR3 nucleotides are TGTGCCAGCAGCGCAAGGACAGGGGAGGAGGAGACCCAGTACTTC. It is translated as CASSARTGEEETQYF. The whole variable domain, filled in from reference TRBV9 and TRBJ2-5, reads DSGVTQTPKHLITATGQRVTLRCSPRSGDLSVYWYQQSLDQGLQFLIQYYNGEERAKGNILERFSAQQFPDLHSELNLSSLELGDSALYFCASSARTGEEETQYFGPGTRLLVL.

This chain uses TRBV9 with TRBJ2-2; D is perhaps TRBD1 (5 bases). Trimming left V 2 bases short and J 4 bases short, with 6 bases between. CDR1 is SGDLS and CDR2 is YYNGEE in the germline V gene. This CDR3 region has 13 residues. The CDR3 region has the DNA TGTGCCAGCAGCGTTGACAGCACCGGGGAGCTGTTTTTT. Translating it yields CASSVDSTGELFF.